The 14 T cell receptor beta chains given below trace back to one sample, sequenced in a study of shared clonotypes between healthy human individuals. TCRdb's copy holds only in-frame clones and misses some; the assay was immunoSEQ multiplex PCR. The table lists around 2.3 million clones, approximately 96% of them singletons. Sequenced: naive CD4+ T cells sorted from blood. Subset specified: CD45RA+ positively selected. Every receptor here comes from a man aged 18 to 29 in good health.

V and J are TRBV7-8 and TRBJ2-7; the D is unclear. Per germline, CDR1 SGHVS and CDR2 FQNEAQ. CDR3 length equals 16 residues. The ends were cut back, 1 base at V and 2 bases at J, with 15 bases in the middle. This chain's CDR3 is CASSLVNYGGTYEQYF. The CDR3 coding sequence is TGTGCCAGCAGCTTAGTTAACTACGGTGGGACCTACGAGCAGTACTTC.

The chain employs TRBV30 and TRBJ2-5; tentatively, D is TRBD2 (6 bases). The CDR3 is 14 residues long. Germline V gene sequence: CDR1 GTSNPN, CDR2 SVGIG (reference sequence). Deletions cut 0 bases from V and 6 bases from J, with 14 bases between. Written as DNA, the CDR3 is TGTGCCTGGAGTGTACTTAGGGAGGTACAGACCCAGTACTTC. Translated: CAWSVLREVQTQYF.

The chain has TRBV10-3 and TRBJ2-7, with D tentatively TRBD1 (5 bases). Germline-derived CDR1 and CDR2 are ENHRY and SYGVKD. CDR3 length: 15 residues. The germline V and J ends were trimmed by 4 bases and 0 bases, with 13 bases remaining between them. The CDR3 loop is CAISVGARDSYEQYF. DNA of the CDR3: TGTGCCATCAGTGTAGGGGCCAGGGACTCCTACGAGCAGTACTTC.

The chain joins TRBV5-7 to TRBJ2-2; tentatively, D is TRBD2 (7 bases). TRBV5-7 is noted as an ORF with a role that remains uncertain. The length of the CDR3 is 16 residues. V was cut by 0 bases and J by 6 bases, with 15 bases left in between. The CDR3 loop is CASSLEEGEGAGELFF. CDR3 nucleotides: TGTGCCAGCAGCTTGGAAGAGGGGGAGGGCGCCGGGGAGCTGTTTTTT.

V and J are TRBV4-3 and TRBJ2-5; D not resolved. The CDR3 spans 14 residues. With 0 bases removed from V and 2 bases from J, the gap between germline ends came to 7 bases. The V gene's germline CDR1 is LGHNA and CDR2 YSLEER. The CDR3 loop is CASSQDYGQETQYF. As DNA, the CDR3 is TGCGCCAGCAGCCAAGACTACGGTCAAGAGACCCAGTACTTC.

The J gene is TRBJ2-5, the V gene TRBV19; 7 nucleotides match TRBD2. Trimming at V came to 5 bases and at J to 5 bases, leaving 17 bases not matched to a gene. The CDR3 runs to 17 residues. Germline lookup yields CDR1 LNHDA and CDR2 SQIVND (reference sequence). CDR3 nucleotide sequence: TGTGCCAGTAGTCCGGGGGTAGCGGGTTCAGGCAGGGAGACCCAGTACTTC. Its protein is CASSPGVAGSGRETQYF.

The chain employs TRBV4-1 and TRBJ2-1; D unclear. Germline V CDR1 and CDR2: MGHRA, YSYEKL. The V gene lost 0 bases and the J gene lost 5 bases, with 5 bases spanning the gap. This CDR3 is built from 13 residues. The CDR3 protein is CASSQEWDNEQFF. In nucleotides, the CDR3 is TGCGCCAGCAGCCAAGAATGGGACAATGAGCAGTTCTTC.

The rearrangement joins TRBV7-9 to TRBJ1-1; no clear D. The germline V gene encodes CDR1 SEHNR and CDR2 FQNEAQ (reference sequence). The CDR3 has 15 amino acids. V was shortened by 2 bases and J by 3 bases, with 13 bases between the two germline ends. The CDR3 spells CASSLRRGRDTEAFF. In nucleotides, the CDR3 is TGTGCCAGCAGCTTAAGGCGGGGAAGGGACACTGAAGCTTTCTTT.

The gene calls are TRBV7-9 and TRBJ2-2; the match to TRBD2 covers 10 bases. The ends lost 8 bases at V and 4 bases at J; junction bases unmatched: 4. In germline, CDR1 is SEHNR, CDR2 FQNEAQ (reference sequence). The CDR3 length is 14 residues. CDR3 DNA sequence: TGTGCCAGCCGACTAGCGGGTAGCACCGGGGAGCTGTTTTTT. Amino acid sequence: CASRLAGSTGELFF.

This clone has just one count. J is TRBJ2-5 and V is TRBV7-9, with D maybe TRBD1 (6 bases). Trimming took 5 bases from V and 1 from J, leaving 14 bases between them. The CDR3 is made up of 15 amino acids. The V gene's germline CDR1 is SEHNR and CDR2 FQNEAQ (reference sequence). CDR3 nucleotides: TGTGCCAGCAGCGTAAGGGGGACGGCCCAAGAGACCCAGTACTTC. Translated, it gives CASSVRGTAQETQYF.

The V and J genes are TRBV7-2 and TRBJ1-2; no definite D call. The CDR3 loop spans 18 amino acids. The V end was cut by 4 bases, the J end by 3 bases, with 24 bases between. Germline CDR1 is SGHTA and CDR2 is FQGNSA. Here the CDR3 reads CASSSSPDKVRVDYGYTF. The CDR3 nucleotides read TGTGCCAGCAGCTCTAGCCCAGATAAGGTGAGGGTGGACTATGGCTACACCTTC. Combining the CDR3 with reference TRBV7-2 and TRBJ1-2 gives the whole variable domain GAGVSQSPSNKVTEKGKDVELRCDPISGHTALYWYRQSLGQGLEFLIYFQGNSAPDKSGLPSDRFSAERTGGSVSTLTIQRTQQEDSAVYLCASSSSPDKVRVDYGYTFGSGTRLTVV.

The chain combines TRBV4-1 with TRBJ2-5; D not resolved. This CDR3 has 14 amino acids. The germline V gene has CDR1 MGHRA and CDR2 YSYEKL. The V gene lost 4 bases and the J gene lost 5 bases, with 14 bases spanning the gap. The CDR3 bases are TGCGCCAGCAGCCTACCTGCACATGAGGAGACCCAGTACTTC. As protein: CASSLPAHEETQYF.

This chain links TRBV4-2 with TRBJ1-1, with D unresolved. The CDR3 runs to 16 residues. Germline V CDR1 and CDR2: LGHNA, YNFKEQ. The V end lost 1 base, the J end lost 1 base, and 13 bases lay between the germline ends. The CDR3 DNA is TGTGCCAGCAGCCAAGGGGTGGGGTCGGGGAACACTGAAGCTTTCTTT. Protein product: CASSQGVGSGNTEAFF.

The chain is built from TRBV30 and TRBJ2-2, with 15 bases that match TRBD2. CDR3 size: 19 residues. Looked up from germline, CDR1 is GTSNPN and CDR2 is SVGIG (reference sequence). V shed 0 bases, J shed 2 bases, and the junction held 7 bases outside the gene matches. The CDR3 spells CAWSVTRTSGRGNTGELFF. For the CDR3, the DNA is TGTGCCTGGAGTGTAACGAGGACTAGCGGGAGGGGCAACACCGGGGAGCTGTTTTTT.